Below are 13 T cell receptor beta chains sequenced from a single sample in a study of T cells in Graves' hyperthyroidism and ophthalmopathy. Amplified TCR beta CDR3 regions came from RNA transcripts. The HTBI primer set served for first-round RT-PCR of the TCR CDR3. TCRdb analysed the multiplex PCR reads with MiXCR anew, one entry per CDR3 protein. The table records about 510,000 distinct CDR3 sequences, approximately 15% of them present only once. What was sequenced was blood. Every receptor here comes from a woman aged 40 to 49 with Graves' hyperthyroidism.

The CDR3: CSARVASGSYEQFF. In DNA, the CDR3 is TGCAGTGCTAGAGTGGCTAGCGGGAGTTATGAGCAGTTCTTC. The rearrangement uses TRBV20-1 and TRBJ2-1; 10 bases align to TRBD2. The CDR3 totals 14 residues. Trimming took 1 base from V and 8 from J; bases not matched to a gene: 5. The germline V gene encodes CDR1 DFQATT and CDR2 SNEGSKA (reference sequence).

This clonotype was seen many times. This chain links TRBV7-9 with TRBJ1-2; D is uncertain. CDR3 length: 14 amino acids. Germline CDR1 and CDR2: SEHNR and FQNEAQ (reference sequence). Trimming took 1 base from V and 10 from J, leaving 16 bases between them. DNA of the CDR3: TGTGCCAGCAGCTTAGATTATACGCGGGTCGACTACACCTTC. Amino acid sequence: CASSLDYTRVDYTF.

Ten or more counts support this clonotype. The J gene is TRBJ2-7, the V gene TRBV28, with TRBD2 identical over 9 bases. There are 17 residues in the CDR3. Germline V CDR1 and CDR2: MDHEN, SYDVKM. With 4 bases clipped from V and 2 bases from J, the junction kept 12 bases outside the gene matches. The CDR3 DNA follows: TGTGCCAGCAGTTCCCTAGCGGGACGACTGTTGACCTACGAGCAGTACTTC. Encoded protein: CASSSLAGRLLTYEQYF. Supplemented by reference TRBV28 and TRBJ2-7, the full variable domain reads DVKVTQSSRYLVKRTGEKVFLECVQDMDHENMFWYRQDPGLGLRLIYFSYDVKMKEKGDIPEGYSVSREKKERFSLILESASTNQTSMYLCASSSLAGRLLTYEQYFGPGTRLTVT.

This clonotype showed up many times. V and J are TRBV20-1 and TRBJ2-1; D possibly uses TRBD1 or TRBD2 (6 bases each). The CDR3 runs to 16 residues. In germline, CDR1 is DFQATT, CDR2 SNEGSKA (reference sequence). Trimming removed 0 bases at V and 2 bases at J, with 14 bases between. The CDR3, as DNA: TGCAGTGCTAGAGATGCAGCCGGGGGCGCCTACAATGAGCAGTTCTTC. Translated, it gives CSARDAAGGAYNEQFF.

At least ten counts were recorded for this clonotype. CDR3 sequence reads: CASSPRQGNEQYF. The CDR3 DNA reads as TGTGCCAGCAGCCCTCGACAGGGGAACGAGCAGTACTTC. V gene TRBV11-2 combines with J gene TRBJ2-7, with 8 nucleotides matching TRBD1. Germline CDR1 and CDR2: SGHAT and FQNNGV. Trimming took 5 bases from V and 5 from J; bases not matched to a gene: 5. The CDR3 runs 13 residues. The variable domain in full, completed from reference TRBV11-2 and TRBJ2-7, reads EAGVAQSPRYKIIEKRQSVAFWCNPISGHATLYWYQQILGQGPKLLIQFQNNGVVDDSQLPKDRFSAERLKGVDSTLKIQPAKLEDSAVYLCASSPRQGNEQYFGPGTRLTVT.

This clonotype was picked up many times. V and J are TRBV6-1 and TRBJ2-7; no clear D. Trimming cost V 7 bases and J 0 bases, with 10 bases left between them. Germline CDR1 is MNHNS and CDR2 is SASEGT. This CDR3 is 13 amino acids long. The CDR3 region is CASNQWSSYEQYF. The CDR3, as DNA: TGTGCCAGCAACCAGTGGAGCTCCTACGAGCAGTACTTC.

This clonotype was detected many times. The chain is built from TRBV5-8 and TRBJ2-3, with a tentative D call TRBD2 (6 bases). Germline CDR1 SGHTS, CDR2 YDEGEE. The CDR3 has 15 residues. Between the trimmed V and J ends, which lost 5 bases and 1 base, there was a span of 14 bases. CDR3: CASSSLAFRTDTQYF. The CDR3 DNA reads TGTGCCAGCAGTTCACTAGCTTTCCGCACAGATACGCAGTATTTT.

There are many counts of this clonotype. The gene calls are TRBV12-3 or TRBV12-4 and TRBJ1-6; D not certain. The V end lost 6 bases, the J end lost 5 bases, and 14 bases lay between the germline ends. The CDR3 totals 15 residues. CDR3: CASRNATVNNSPLHF. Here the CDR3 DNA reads TGTGCCAGCAGAAACGCGACGGTTAATAATTCACCCCTCCACTTT.

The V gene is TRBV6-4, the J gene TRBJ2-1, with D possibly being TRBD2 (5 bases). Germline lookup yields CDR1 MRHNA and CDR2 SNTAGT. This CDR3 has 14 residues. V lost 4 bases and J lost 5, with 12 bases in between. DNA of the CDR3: TGTGCCAGCAGTGCGATCGGAGGAAACAATGAGCAGTTCTTC. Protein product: CASSAIGGNNEQFF.

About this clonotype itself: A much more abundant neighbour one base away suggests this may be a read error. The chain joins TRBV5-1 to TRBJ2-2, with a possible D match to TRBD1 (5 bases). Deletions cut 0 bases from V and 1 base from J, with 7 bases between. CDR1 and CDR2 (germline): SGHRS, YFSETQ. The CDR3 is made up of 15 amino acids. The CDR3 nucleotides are TGCGCCAGCAGCTTGGGACAGATGAACACCGGGGAGCTGTTTTTT. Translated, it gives CASSLGQMNTGELFF. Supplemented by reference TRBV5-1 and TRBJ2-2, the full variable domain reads KAGVTQTPRYLIKTRGQQVTLSCSPISGHRSVSWYQQTPGQGLQFLFEYFSETQRNKGNFPGRFSGRQFSNSRSEMNVSTLELGDSALYLCASSLGQMNTGELFFGEGSRLTVL.

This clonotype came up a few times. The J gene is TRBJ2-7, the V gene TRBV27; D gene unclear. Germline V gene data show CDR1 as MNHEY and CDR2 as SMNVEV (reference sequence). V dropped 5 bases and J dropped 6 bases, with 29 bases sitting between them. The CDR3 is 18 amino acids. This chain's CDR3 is CASSPSLLPVVGLREQYF. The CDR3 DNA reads TGTGCCAGCAGTCCTAGTCTTCTCCCGGTGGTTGGGTTACGCGAGCAGTACTTC.

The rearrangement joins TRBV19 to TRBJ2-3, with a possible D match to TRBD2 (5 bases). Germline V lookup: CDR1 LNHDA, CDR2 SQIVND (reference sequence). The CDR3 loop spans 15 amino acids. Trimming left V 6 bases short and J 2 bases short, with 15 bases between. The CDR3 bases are TGTGCCAGTAGCGTCCCTTCGAGGGCCACAGATACGCAGTATTTT. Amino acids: CASSVPSRATDTQYF.

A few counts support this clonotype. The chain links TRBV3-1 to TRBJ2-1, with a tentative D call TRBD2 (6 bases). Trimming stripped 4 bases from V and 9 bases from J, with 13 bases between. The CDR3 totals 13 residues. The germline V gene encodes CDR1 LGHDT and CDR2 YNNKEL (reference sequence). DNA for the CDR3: TGTGCCAGCAGCCGTTCGGGGGTTGGTGAGCAGTTCTTC. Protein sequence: CASSRSGVGEQFF.